This is a list of T cell receptor beta chains from one sample in a study of identical twins. Each CDR3 protein is one row after TCRdb ran MiXCR on the 5' RACE reads. This sample has approximately 600,000 distinct CDR3 sequences, with about 7.6% found just once. These records were also assigned to another study, of yellow fever vaccine responses in identical twins.

The sequenced sample was PBMCs. The receptors derive from a woman aged 18-30 years in good health. The CDR3 runs from the conserved cysteine through the conserved F or W. The D gene is left open where the match is weak. The size of a clone is reported for some rows only, either as once, few or many, or as a class for expanded clones.

D gene: NA; clone size: NA; J gene: TRBJ2-3; V gene: TRBV20-1; CDR3 length: 16; CDR3 DNA: TGCAGTGCTAGAGACCCAGGGGGGATTGGCACAGATACGCAGTATTTT; CDR3 protein: CSARDPGGIGTDTQYF
D gene: TRBD1; clone size: NA; J gene: TRBJ2-5; V gene: TRBV20-1; CDR3 length: 17; CDR3 DNA: TGCTGTGCTAGAGATTGGCGACAGGGCCCCCGACAAGAGACCCAGTACTTC; CDR3 protein: CCARDWRQGPRQETQYF
D gene: NA; clone size: many; J gene: TRBJ1-3; V gene: TRBV12-3/TRBV12-4; CDR3 length: 15; CDR3 DNA: TGTGCCAGCAGTCCCAGGGGACTTTTCTTAAACACCATATATTTT; CDR3 protein: CASSPRGLFLNTIYF
D gene: NA; clone size: many; J gene: TRBJ2-1; V gene: TRBV25-1; CDR3 length: 10; CDR3 DNA: TGTGCCAGCAGTGGGGTGAAGCAGTTCTTC; CDR3 protein: CASSGVKQFF
D gene: NA; clone size: few; J gene: TRBJ2-5; V gene: TRBV11-2; CDR3 length: 13; CDR3 DNA: TGTGCCAGCAGCTTCGGGCAGACAGAGACCCAGTACTTC; CDR3 protein: CASSFGQTETQYF
D gene: NA; clone size: few; J gene: TRBJ1-3; V gene: TRBV12-3/TRBV12-4; CDR3 length: 15; CDR3 DNA: TGTGCCAGCAGTTTCTTACAGACCTCTGGAAACACCATATATTTT; CDR3 protein: CASSFLQTSGNTIYF
D gene: NA; clone size: NA; J gene: TRBJ2-4; V gene: TRBV15; CDR3 length: 16; CDR3 DNA: TGTGCCACCAGCAGAGCGGGAGAGGGGCTCCAAAACATTCAGTACTTC; CDR3 protein: CATSRAGEGLQNIQYF
D gene: NA; clone size: few; J gene: TRBJ2-1; V gene: TRBV19; CDR3 length: 15; CDR3 DNA: TGTGCCAGTAGTATTTGCGGGTGTCTTTACAATGAGCAGTTCTTC; CDR3 protein: CASSICGCLYNEQFF
D gene: NA; clone size: NA; J gene: TRBJ2-1; V gene: TRBV5-1; CDR3 length: 15; CDR3 DNA: TGCGCCAGCAGCTTGGAACAGGGTTTAAAGGGTGAGCAGTTCTTC; CDR3 protein: CASSLEQGLKGEQFF
D gene: NA; clone size: NA; J gene: TRBJ2-6; V gene: TRBV5-5; CDR3 length: 15; CDR3 DNA: TGTGCCAGCAGCCGCGACCGATCTGGGGCCAACGTCCTGACTTTC; CDR3 protein: CASSRDRSGANVLTF
D gene: NA; clone size: NA; J gene: TRBJ2-5; V gene: TRBV7-9; CDR3 length: 14; CDR3 DNA: TGTGCCAGCAGCTTAGACGCAGGGCGGGAGACCCAGTACTTC; CDR3 protein: CASSLDAGRETQYF
D gene: TRBD1; clone size: NA; J gene: TRBJ2-1; V gene: TRBV6-1; CDR3 length: 17; CDR3 DNA: TGTGCCAGCAGCAAGCTTCCTCAGGGGGCATCCTACAATGAGCAGTTCTTC; CDR3 protein: CASSKLPQGASYNEQFF
D gene: TRBD1; clone size: few; J gene: TRBJ2-7; V gene: TRBV7-9; CDR3 length: 15; CDR3 DNA: TGTGCCAGCACCACGGGACAGGGTTTTTCCTACGAGCAGTACTTC; CDR3 protein: CASTTGQGFSYEQYF
D gene: NA; clone size: few; J gene: TRBJ2-5; V gene: TRBV4-2; CDR3 length: 13; CDR3 DNA: TGTGCCAGCAGCCAAGACGTAGTGGAGACCCAGTACTTC; CDR3 protein: CASSQDVVETQYF
D gene: NA; clone size: few; J gene: TRBJ2-5; V gene: TRBV9; CDR3 length: 16; CDR3 DNA: TGTGCCAGCAGCGTAGCTGCCGCGGAAGCGCAAGAGACCCAGTACTTC; CDR3 protein: CASSVAAAEAQETQYF
D gene: TRBD1; clone size: many; J gene: TRBJ1-4; V gene: TRBV7-9; CDR3 length: 14; CDR3 DNA: TGTGCCAGCAGCTCCGGGACAGGGCGTGAAAAACTGTTTTTT; CDR3 protein: CASSSGTGREKLFF
D gene: NA; clone size: many; J gene: TRBJ2-2; V gene: TRBV12-3/TRBV12-4; CDR3 length: 13; CDR3 DNA: TGTGCCAGCAGTTTCGGGGGAACCGGGGAGCTGTTTTTT; CDR3 protein: CASSFGGTGELFF
D gene: TRBD1; clone size: many; J gene: TRBJ2-1; V gene: TRBV12-3/TRBV12-4; CDR3 length: 12; CDR3 DNA: TGTGCCAGCAGACAGGGGGCGGGTGAGCAGTTCTTC; CDR3 protein: CASRQGAGEQFF
D gene: NA; clone size: few; J gene: TRBJ1-1; V gene: TRBV20-1; CDR3 length: 10; CDR3 DNA: TGCAGTGCTATGTTCATTGAAGCTTTCTTT; CDR3 protein: CSAMFIEAFF
D gene: NA; clone size: NA; J gene: TRBJ1-6; V gene: TRBV13; CDR3 length: 14; CDR3 DNA: TGTGCCAGTACTGGTGGCAGGTCGTATTCACCCCTCCACTTT; CDR3 protein: CASTGGRSYSPLHF
D gene: TRBD1; clone size: many; J gene: TRBJ2-4; V gene: TRBV12-3/TRBV12-4; CDR3 length: 15; CDR3 DNA: TGTGCCAGCAGTTTTATAACAGGGGGCTTAAACATTCAGTACTTC; CDR3 protein: CASSFITGGLNIQYF
D gene: TRBD2; clone size: NA; J gene: TRBJ2-5; V gene: TRBV5-1; CDR3 length: 15; CDR3 DNA: TGCGCCAGCAGCTTTCTAGCGGGAGAAATGGAGACCCAGTACTTC; CDR3 protein: CASSFLAGEMETQYF
D gene: NA; clone size: NA; J gene: TRBJ2-1; V gene: TRBV29-1; CDR3 length: 14; CDR3 DNA: TGCAGCGCTGGGAGTACTAGCCCTTACAATGAGCAGTTCTTC; CDR3 protein: CSAGSTSPYNEQFF
D gene: NA; clone size: few; J gene: TRBJ2-2; V gene: TRBV12-3/TRBV12-4; CDR3 length: 13; CDR3 DNA: TGTGCCAGCTGTCCGGGGCTTAGGGGGGAGCTGTTTTTT; CDR3 protein: CASCPGLRGELFF
D gene: TRBD2; clone size: few; J gene: TRBJ2-5; V gene: TRBV6-2/TRBV6-3; CDR3 length: 14; CDR3 DNA: TGTGCCAGCACTTTAGCGGGGTACCAAGAGACCCAGTACTTC; CDR3 protein: CASTLAGYQETQYF
D gene: TRBD2; clone size: NA; J gene: TRBJ2-5; V gene: TRBV4-1; CDR3 length: 16; CDR3 DNA: TGCGCCAGCAGCCTAGGGAGCGGGAGGGGGGGAGAGACCCAGTACTTC; CDR3 protein: CASSLGSGRGGETQYF
D gene: NA; clone size: few; J gene: TRBJ1-4; V gene: TRBV4-1; CDR3 length: 14; CDR3 DNA: TGCGCCAGCAGCCAAGGACGGTTTGAAGAAAAACTGTTTTTT; CDR3 protein: CASSQGRFEEKLFF
D gene: NA; clone size: many; J gene: TRBJ2-3; V gene: TRBV9; CDR3 length: 12; CDR3 DNA: TGTGCCAGCAGCCCCCAGTGGGATACGCAGTATTTT; CDR3 protein: CASSPQWDTQYF
D gene: TRBD1; clone size: many; J gene: TRBJ1-5; V gene: TRBV28; CDR3 length: 15; CDR3 DNA: TGTGCCAGCTCTGTTGGACAGGGGATTAATCAGCCCCAGCATTTT; CDR3 protein: CASSVGQGINQPQHF
D gene: NA; clone size: few; J gene: TRBJ1-4; V gene: TRBV7-6; CDR3 length: 16; CDR3 DNA: TGTGCCAGCAGCTTATCGGGGAGCATCACTAATGAAAAACTGTTTTTT; CDR3 protein: CASSLSGSITNEKLFF
D gene: NA; clone size: NA; J gene: TRBJ2-7; V gene: TRBV29-1; CDR3 length: 13; CDR3 DNA: TGCAGCGTAATAGATCGGCAGTCCTACGAGCAGTACTTC; CDR3 protein: CSVIDRQSYEQYF
D gene: NA; clone size: many; J gene: TRBJ2-5; V gene: TRBV12-3/TRBV12-4; CDR3 length: 14; CDR3 DNA: TGTGCCAGCACCTTCGTGACTAGGGAGGCGACCCAGTACTTC; CDR3 protein: CASTFVTREATQYF
D gene: TRBD1; clone size: few; J gene: TRBJ1-2; V gene: TRBV20-1; CDR3 length: 15; CDR3 DNA: TGCAGTGCTTCGACAGGGACGATCACACTTTATGGCTACACCTTC; CDR3 protein: CSASTGTITLYGYTF
D gene: NA; clone size: many; J gene: TRBJ2-7; V gene: TRBV15; CDR3 length: 14; CDR3 DNA: TGTGCCACCAGCAGAGGTCGGGTATCCTACGAGCAGTACTTC; CDR3 protein: CATSRGRVSYEQYF
D gene: NA; clone size: many; J gene: TRBJ2-2; V gene: TRBV5-1; CDR3 length: 15; CDR3 DNA: TGCGCCAGCAGCTTGGGGGGATCGAACACCGGGGAGCTGTTTTTT; CDR3 protein: CASSLGGSNTGELFF
D gene: TRBD1; clone size: many; J gene: TRBJ2-7; V gene: TRBV7-9; CDR3 length: 16; CDR3 DNA: TGTGCCAGCAGCACAACAAGACAGGGGGTAGGCTACGAGCAGTACTTC; CDR3 protein: CASSTTRQGVGYEQYF
D gene: NA; clone size: NA; J gene: TRBJ2-3; V gene: TRBV9; CDR3 length: 14; CDR3 DNA: TGTGCCAGCAGCGTAGAGGCCTCCCGAGTGGCGCAGTATTTT; CDR3 protein: CASSVEASRVAQYF
D gene: NA; clone size: NA; J gene: TRBJ1-5; V gene: TRBV25-1; CDR3 length: 14; CDR3 DNA: TGTGCCAGCAGTCAGACATGGGGAGGCCAGCCCCAGCATTTT; CDR3 protein: CASSQTWGGQPQHF
D gene: TRBD1; clone size: few; J gene: TRBJ2-7; V gene: TRBV20-1; CDR3 length: 16; CDR3 DNA: TGCAGTGCTAATCTAATCCCCGGGACAGGGACCTACGAGCAGTACTTC; CDR3 protein: CSANLIPGTGTYEQYF
D gene: TRBD1; clone size: many; J gene: TRBJ2-1; V gene: TRBV3-1; CDR3 length: 16; CDR3 DNA: TGTGCCAGCAGGGATAACAGGGGGAGGACCTACAATGAGCAGTTCTTC; CDR3 protein: CASRDNRGRTYNEQFF
D gene: TRBD2; clone size: NA; J gene: TRBJ2-1; V gene: TRBV20-1; CDR3 length: 15; CDR3 DNA: TGCAGTGCTTTAAATGCGGCGGGAGCTTTAAATGAGCAGTTCTTC; CDR3 protein: CSALNAAGALNEQFF
D gene: TRBD1; clone size: few; J gene: TRBJ2-7; V gene: TRBV20-1; CDR3 length: 14; CDR3 DNA: TGCAGTGCTAGGGGGACAGGGGGTATCGACGAGCAGTACTTC; CDR3 protein: CSARGTGGIDEQYF
D gene: TRBD2; clone size: many; J gene: TRBJ2-7; V gene: TRBV10-2; CDR3 length: 14; CDR3 DNA: TGCGCCAGCAGTGCCGAACTAGCGGGTTACGAGCAGTACTTC; CDR3 protein: CASSAELAGYEQYF
D gene: TRBD2; clone size: few; J gene: TRBJ2-3; V gene: TRBV9; CDR3 length: 16; CDR3 DNA: TGTGCCAGCAGCGTAGAGCGGGGGGCTTCTGGAGATACGCAGTATTTT; CDR3 protein: CASSVERGASGDTQYF
D gene: NA; clone size: many; J gene: TRBJ2-1; V gene: TRBV18; CDR3 length: 14; CDR3 DNA: TGTGCCAGCTCACCCCCGACAGGATACAATGAGCAGTTCTTC; CDR3 protein: CASSPPTGYNEQFF
D gene: TRBD1; clone size: NA; J gene: TRBJ2-2; V gene: TRBV6-1; CDR3 length: 14; CDR3 DNA: TGTGCCAGCAGTACAGGGGGCTGGGTCGGGGAGCTGTTTTTT; CDR3 protein: CASSTGGWVGELFF
D gene: TRBD1; clone size: few; J gene: TRBJ1-2; V gene: TRBV6-4; CDR3 length: 13; CDR3 DNA: TGTGCCAGCAGCCTTGAACAGGGGTATGGCTACACCTTC; CDR3 protein: CASSLEQGYGYTF
D gene: NA; clone size: many; J gene: TRBJ2-3; V gene: TRBV20-1; CDR3 length: 13; CDR3 DNA: TGCAGTGCTATCCAGGATTCCACAGATACGCAGTATTTT; CDR3 protein: CSAIQDSTDTQYF
D gene: TRBD1; clone size: NA; J gene: TRBJ2-1; V gene: TRBV2; CDR3 length: 16; CDR3 DNA: TGTGCCAGCAGCCCAATCGGACAGGCATCCTACAATGAGCAGTTCTTC; CDR3 protein: CASSPIGQASYNEQFF
D gene: NA; clone size: many; J gene: TRBJ2-2; V gene: TRBV7-8; CDR3 length: 13; CDR3 DNA: TGTGCCAGCAGCTCCCAAGTGACCGGGGAGCTGTTTTTT; CDR3 protein: CASSSQVTGELFF
D gene: NA; clone size: few; J gene: TRBJ1-4; V gene: TRBV9; CDR3 length: 14; CDR3 DNA: TGTGCCAGCTCCATGGGGGCGGGTAATGAAAAACTGTTTTTT; CDR3 protein: CASSMGAGNEKLFF
D gene: TRBD1; clone size: few; J gene: TRBJ1-2; V gene: TRBV6-5; CDR3 length: 13; CDR3 DNA: TGTGCCAGCAGTTACGAAGGGACAGGGCGCATCACCTTC; CDR3 protein: CASSYEGTGRITF
D gene: NA; clone size: NA; J gene: TRBJ2-2; V gene: TRBV5-1; CDR3 length: 16; CDR3 DNA: TGCGCCAGCAGCTTGGATGGATGGCGGGGCACCGGGGAGCTGTTTTTT; CDR3 protein: CASSLDGWRGTGELFF